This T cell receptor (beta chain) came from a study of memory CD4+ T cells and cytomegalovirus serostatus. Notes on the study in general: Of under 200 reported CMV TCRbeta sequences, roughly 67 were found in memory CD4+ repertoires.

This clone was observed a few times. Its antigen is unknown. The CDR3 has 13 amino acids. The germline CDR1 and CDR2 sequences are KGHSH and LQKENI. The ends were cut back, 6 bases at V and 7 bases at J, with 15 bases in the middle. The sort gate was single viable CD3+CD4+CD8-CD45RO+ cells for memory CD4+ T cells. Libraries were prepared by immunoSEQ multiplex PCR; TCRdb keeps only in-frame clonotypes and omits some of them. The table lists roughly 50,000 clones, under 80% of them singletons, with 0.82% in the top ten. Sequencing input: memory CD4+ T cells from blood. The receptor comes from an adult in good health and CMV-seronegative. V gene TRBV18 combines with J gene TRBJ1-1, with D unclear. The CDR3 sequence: CASSSKVGYEAFF. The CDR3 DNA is TGTGCCAGCTCCTCGAAGGTAGGATATGAAGCTTTCTTT.